This TCR beta chain was identified during a study of T cells after yellow fever vaccination. This clonotype was counted only a few times. Germline CDR1 is DFQATT and CDR2 is SNEGSKA (reference sequence). The length of the CDR3 is 13 residues. Trimming removed 6 bases at V and 1 base at J, with 13 bases between. TCRdb called the 5' RACE reads again in MiXCR, with one record for every CDR3 protein. This table holds some 240,000 distinct CDR3 sequences, around 5.2% found once. The chain employs TRBV20-1 and TRBJ2-7; the D is unclear. Sequenced material: CD4+ T cells sorted from PBMCs, taken on the day of the yellow fever booster vaccination. This receptor was identified in a young man who received the YFV17D yellow fever vaccine. In DNA form, the CDR3 reads TGCAGTGCCGCGAAGACATATTCCTACGAGCAGTACTTC. The encoded protein is CSAAKTYSYEQYF.